One and the same sample provided the 26 T cell receptor beta chains below, sequenced in a study of blood T cell repertoires in COVID-19. This table comes from immunoSEQ multiplex PCR, and its TCRdb copy is limited to in-frame clones, with some not included. Counted here are 90,000 or so clones, about three quarters occurring once; the ten biggest clones make up 14%. Sequencing used peripheral blood. These receptor sequences come from a woman aged 80 or over with acute or convalescent COVID-19.

V gene TRBV29-1 combines with J gene TRBJ1-2; TRBD1 aligns across 8 bases. The CDR3 is made up of 12 amino acids. Germline trimming cut 6 bases from V and 5 bases from J; bases unmatched to any gene: 5. The germline gives CDR1 SQVTM, CDR2 ANQGSEA. DNA of the CDR3: TGCAGCGTGGACAGGGAGGGGTATGGCTACACCTTC. Translated: CSVDREGYGYTF.

This chain connects TRBV20-1 to TRBJ2-1; D call uncertain. Looked up from germline, CDR1 is DFQATT and CDR2 is SNEGSKA (reference sequence). V gave up 3 bases and J gave up 4 bases, with 4 bases separating them. This CDR3 is 11 amino acids long. This CDR3 reads CSASYYNEQFF. In DNA, the CDR3 is TGCAGTGCTAGCTATTACAATGAGCAGTTCTTC.

This rearrangement joins TRBV19 to TRBJ1-5; D unresolved. The CDR3 runs 14 residues. Per the germline V gene, CDR1 is LNHDA and CDR2 is SQIVND (reference sequence). V was trimmed by 9 bases and J by 0 bases, leaving 12 bases between them. CDR3 sequence: CASRLGSSNQPQHF. The CDR3 DNA sequence: TGTGCCAGCCGGTTGGGGAGTAGCAATCAGCCCCAGCATTTT.

The chain joins TRBV6-1 to TRBJ1-2, with a possible D match to TRBD1 (6 bases). The CDR3 covers 16 residues. Germline values: CDR1 MNHNS, CDR2 SASEGT. The ends were cut back, 3 bases at V and 8 bases at J, with 22 bases in the middle. CDR3 region: CASSELVGRGPWGYTF. CDR3 DNA sequence: TGTGCCAGCAGTGAGTTAGTGGGCAGGGGCCCTTGGGGCTACACCTTC.

This clone was counted between two and nine times. This chain connects TRBV6-4 to TRBJ1-2, with a tentative D call TRBD1 (5 bases). Trimming took off 6 bases at V and 8 bases at J, with 16 bases between the two ends. The CDR3 covers 13 residues. The V gene's germline CDR1 is MRHNA and CDR2 SNTAGT. The CDR3 region has the DNA TGTGCCAGCAGCGGGGACTCCCTCGAGGGCTACACCTTC. Protein: CASSGDSLEGYTF.

This chain joins TRBV7-2 and TRBJ1-6; D remains unclear. The CDR3 is 15 residues long. Trimming pared 5 bases from V and 8 bases from J, leaving 16 bases between. The germline gives CDR1 SGHTA, CDR2 FQGNSA. CDR3 loop: CASSNGGLTHSPLHF. DNA for the CDR3: TGTGCCAGCAGCAACGGCGGGTTAACCCATTCACCCCTCCACTTT. The whole variable domain, remainder taken from reference TRBV7-2 and TRBJ1-6, is GAGVSQSPSNKVTEKGKDVELRCDPISGHTALYWYRQSLGQGLEFLIYFQGNSAPDKSGLPSDRFSAERTGGSVSTLTIQRTQQEDSAVYLCASSNGGLTHSPLHFGNGTRLTVT.

This chain uses TRBV6-5 with TRBJ2-7, with 10 bases that match TRBD1. Germline values: CDR1 MNHEY, CDR2 SVGAGI. V was clipped by 7 bases and J by 3 bases; unmatched bases: 6. CDR3 length: 14 amino acids. In nucleotides, the CDR3 is TGTGCCAGCATCCGGACAGGGGGGATCTACGAGCAGTACTTC. This gives the protein CASIRTGGIYEQYF.

J is TRBJ2-5 and V is TRBV9, with D possibly matching TRBD2 (7 bases). V was cut by 0 bases and J by 2 bases, with 11 bases left in between. Germline loops: CDR1 SGDLS, CDR2 YYNGEE. The CDR3 has 15 amino acids. The CDR3: CASSVVGGPQETQYF. CDR3 in DNA: TGTGCCAGCAGCGTAGTGGGGGGGCCACAAGAGACCCAGTACTTC. The full variable domain, in which reference TRBV9 and TRBJ2-5 provide the parts outside the CDR3, is DSGVTQTPKHLITATGQRVTLRCSPRSGDLSVYWYQQSLDQGLQFLIQYYNGEERAKGNILERFSAQQFPDLHSELNLSSLELGDSALYFCASSVVGGPQETQYFGPGTRLLVL.

CDR3 DNA: TGCGCCAGCAGAGAGGGCTCGGGGGAGACCCAGTACTTC. The encoded protein is CASREGSGETQYF. The chain joins TRBV5-1 to TRBJ2-5; possibly TRBD2 for D (5 bases). The CDR3 length is 13 residues. Germline V gene data show CDR1 as SGHRS and CDR2 as YFSETQ. V shed 5 bases and J shed 5 bases, with 13 bases lying between them.

The V call is TRBV6-5, the J call TRBJ2-7; TRBD1 is a possible D gene (6 bases). V gave up 5 bases and J gave up 0 bases, with 14 bases separating them. The CDR3 is 15 residues long. CDR1 is MNHEY and CDR2 is SVGAGI in the germline V gene. The CDR3 reads CASSRQARFSYEQYF. Here the CDR3 DNA reads TGTGCCAGCAGTCGACAGGCGCGCTTCTCCTACGAGCAGTACTTC.

The J gene is TRBJ1-1, the V gene TRBV5-1, with TRBD1 as a possible D gene (5 bases). This CDR3 spans 14 amino acids. CDR1 and CDR2 (germline): SGHRS, YFSETQ. The germline V and J ends were trimmed by 3 bases and 5 bases, with 14 bases remaining between them. The DNA of the CDR3 is TGCGCCAGCAGCTCGGGGATCGGGGGAACTGAAGCTTTCTTT. Its translation: CASSSGIGGTEAFF.

The chain is built from TRBV12-3 or TRBV12-4 and TRBJ2-3; D might be TRBD1 (5 bases). CDR3 length equals 12 residues. Trimming stripped 7 bases from V and 3 bases from J, with 8 bases between. CDR3 nucleotide sequence: TGTGCCAGCAAACAGGAAACAGATACGCAGTATTTT. Encoded protein: CASKQETDTQYF.

The V gene is TRBV7-2, the J gene TRBJ2-7, with 9 bases identical to TRBD2. This CDR3 comprises 14 residues. Germline V gene data show CDR1 as SGHTA and CDR2 as FQGNSA. With 3 bases clipped from V and 4 bases from J, the junction kept 4 bases outside the gene matches. CDR3 sequence reads: CASSLRGGQYEQYF. The CDR3 DNA reads as TGTGCCAGCAGCTTGCGGGGGGGCCAGTACGAGCAGTACTTC.

The V gene is TRBV7-6, the J gene TRBJ1-2; perhaps TRBD1 as D (6 bases). Germline loops: CDR1 SGHVS, CDR2 FNYEAQ. The CDR3 runs to 15 residues. V lost 4 bases, J lost 1 base, and 13 bases lay in between. CDR3 loop: CASSSSRGFNYGYTF. The CDR3 region has the DNA TGTGCCAGCAGCTCTTCCAGGGGATTTAACTATGGCTACACCTTC.

This clone was recorded a few times. V is TRBV18 and J is TRBJ2-7; 7 nucleotides line up with TRBD1. Germline V lookup: CDR1 KGHSH, CDR2 LQKENI. The CDR3 has 13 amino acids. The trim removed 3 bases at V and 4 bases at J, leaving 3 bases unmatched. The CDR3 DNA reads TGTGCCAGCTCACCGGGGACAGAATACGAGCAGTACTTC. This sequence encodes CASSPGTEYEQYF. The variable domain in full, with the rest retrieved from reference TRBV18 and TRBJ2-7, is NAGVMQNPRHLVRRRGQEARLRCSPMKGHSHVYWYRQLPEEGLKFMVYLQKENIIDESGMPKERFSAEFPKEGPSILRIQQVVRGDSAAYFCASSPGTEYEQYFGPGTRLTVT.

J is TRBJ2-3 and V is TRBV5-1; weak D call: TRBD2 (6 bases). V was cut by 0 bases and J by 4 bases, with 9 bases left in between. The CDR3 consists of 14 residues. CDR1 and CDR2 (germline): SGHRS, YFSETQ. The CDR3 sequence: CASSLEWGADTQYF. As DNA, the CDR3 is TGCGCCAGCAGCTTGGAATGGGGGGCAGATACGCAGTATTTT. Drawing the rest from reference TRBV5-1 and TRBJ2-3, the complete variable domain is KAGVTQTPRYLIKTRGQQVTLSCSPISGHRSVSWYQQTPGQGLQFLFEYFSETQRNKGNFPGRFSGRQFSNSRSEMNVSTLELGDSALYLCASSLEWGADTQYFGPGTRLTVL.

The chain links TRBV9 to TRBJ2-1, with D possibly being TRBD1 (6 bases). CDR1 is SGDLS and CDR2 is YYNGEE in the germline V gene. CDR3 length: 14 residues. Trimming cost V 4 bases and J 10 bases, with 18 bases left between them. The CDR3 here is CASSTVQGVNEQFF. Here the CDR3 DNA reads TGTGCCAGCAGCACCGTACAGGGAGTGAACGAGCAGTTCTTC.

The rearrangement links TRBV28 to TRBJ2-7; 8 bases fit TRBD1. Unmatched junction bases numbered 15, after V lost 7 bases and J lost 7 bases. Germline-derived CDR1 and CDR2 are MDHEN and SYDVKM. The CDR3 loop spans 15 amino acids. CDR3: CASTSSGQGAGEQYF. In DNA, the CDR3 is TGTGCCAGCACCTCATCGGGGCAGGGGGCGGGTGAGCAGTACTTC.

This clone occurred once. Other DNA sequences within the sample encode an identical CDR3. The chain employs TRBV27 and TRBJ2-2, with D hard to call. The V end was cut by 2 bases, the J end by 4 bases, with 8 bases between. The CDR3 has 14 amino acids. CDR1 is MNHEY, CDR2 SMNVEV, per germline (reference sequence). This chain's CDR3 is CASSLGASTGELFF. In DNA form, the CDR3 reads TGTGCCAGCAGTTTAGGAGCGAGCACCGGGGAGCTGTTTTTT.

The chain is built from TRBV11-3 and TRBJ1-1, with D perhaps matching TRBD1 (6 bases). Germline V CDR1 and CDR2: SGHNT, YENEEA. This CDR3 has 13 residues. Trimming shortened V by 5 bases and J by 1 base, and 8 bases separated the two germline ends. DNA for the CDR3: TGTGCCAGCAGCGGGGGGGCGAACACTGAAGCTTTCTTT. Its translation is CASSGGANTEAFF.

The chain is built from TRBV18 and TRBJ1-4; TRBD1 might be the D (5 bases). Per germline, CDR1 KGHSH and CDR2 LQKENI. V shed 4 bases and J shed 3 bases, with 15 bases lying between them. The CDR3 spans 16 residues. The CDR3 bases are TGTGCCAGCTCACAAAGTCGGCCAGGGTCTAATGAAAAACTGTTTTTT. It encodes CASSQSRPGSNEKLFF.

The chain couples TRBV5-6 to TRBJ1-2; D might be TRBD1 (5 bases). The V end was cut by 4 bases, the J end by 1 base, with 14 bases between. This CDR3 has 15 amino acids. Germline lookup yields CDR1 SGHDT and CDR2 YYEEEE. CDR3 region: CASSTPGVLNYGYTF. As DNA, the CDR3 is TGTGCCAGCAGCACGCCGGGGGTCCTTAACTATGGCTACACCTTC.

The chain links TRBV19 to TRBJ1-2, with 9 nucleotides matching TRBD1. Germline V CDR1 and CDR2: LNHDA, SQIVND (reference sequence). V trimming: 3 bases; J trimming: 1 base; junction bases outside the gene matches: 9. The CDR3 totals 17 residues. CDR3 residues: CASSMVGTGPFNYGYTF. The CDR3 nucleotides read TGTGCCAGTAGTATGGTGGGGACAGGGCCATTTAACTATGGCTACACCTTC.

The genes are TRBV19 and TRBJ1-5; D perhaps matches TRBD1 (6 bases). CDR1 is LNHDA and CDR2 is SQIVND in the germline V gene (reference sequence). The CDR3 length is 17 residues. Deletions cut 3 bases from V and 6 bases from J, with 21 bases between. The DNA of the CDR3 is TGTGCCAGTAGTATTACCGAGGGCCGGGGGGCAGGTCAGCCCCAGCATTTT. Translation: CASSITEGRGAGQPQHF.

This chain joins TRBV27 and TRBJ2-3; 8 bases agree with TRBD1. The CDR3 runs 14 residues. V lost 5 bases to trimming and J lost 3 bases; unmatched junction nucleotides: 4. Germline V lookup: CDR1 MNHEY, CDR2 SMNVEV (reference sequence). The CDR3 spells CASSPGQGTDTQYF. For the CDR3, the DNA is TGTGCCAGCAGTCCTGGACAGGGTACAGATACGCAGTATTTT.

The V gene is TRBV27, the J gene TRBJ1-4; TRBD1 agrees at 8 bases. J gave up 5 bases and V 2 bases, and 1 base lay outside the gene matches. This CDR3 comprises 14 residues. Per germline, CDR1 MNHEY and CDR2 SMNVEV (reference sequence). The CDR3 nucleotides are TGTGCCAGCAGTTTACGACAGGGGAATGAAAAACTGTTTTTT. It is translated as CASSLRQGNEKLFF.